This T cell receptor beta chain was sequenced in a study of blood T cell repertoires in COVID-19 (dated by TCRdb to the early 2020s). About the investigation overall: Samples from collaborators originated in the United States, Italy and Spain and spanned both the acute and convalescent phases of COVID-19. Where available, HLA class I and class II types were taken from metadata supplied by the sample provider and were not determined by assay-based typing. The dataset comprised deeply sampled blood TCRbeta repertoires from subjects exposed to, actively infected with, or recovered from COVID-19. The repertoires were released in a freely available public database meant as a resource for research on the immune response to SARS-CoV-2. The samples were drawn from two sources: the first 160 participants of the ongoing ImmuneRACE study, and 1,000 to 1,500 subjects contributed by 6 global collaborators. The material from the prospective study consisted of cDNA or gDNA derived from T cells, B-cell-depleted T cells, or PBMCs. Nearly every sample came with metadata listing a de-identified subject ID, COVID-19 status, age in years and sex. What the work shows at the level of the full study, not this receptor alone: How much clinical and demographic metadata was included differed by source and by participant, and the metadata was provided uncurated.

Remarks on this clone: Its antigen specificity is not known. Within one base of it there is no much larger clone, and no base qualities were kept.

Participants in the prospective study were enrolled through a virtual design, were aged 18 to 89 years, and lived in approximately 25 United States geographic areas. In the prospective study, participants were assigned to cohorts based on the clinical history participants reported in a screening survey and a study questionnaire. For ImmuneRACE Cohort 3, a participant was defined as recovered based on two consecutive negative NP/OP PCR tests, clearance by a healthcare professional, or resolution of symptoms. In the prospective study, mobile phlebotomists collected whole blood, serum and a nasopharyngeal or oropharyngeal swab from each participant. Participants in the prospective study had the option to provide additional blood draws and questionnaires over a 2-month period. Before DNA extraction, blood samples from the prospective study were shipped at room temperature or frozen. The CDR3 runs 13 residues from the cysteine to the phenylalanine. Kept here is only the CDR3 DNA, which spans 39 bases and is read in frame from base 1. Looking up the germline V gene yields CDR1 MGHRA and CDR2 YSYEKL. Trimming at the junction amounts to 3 bases on V and 2 bases on J, and the germline ends lie 7 bases apart.

The immunoSEQ Assay, a bias-controlled multiplex PCR, was used to amplify TCRbeta CDR3 regions from genomic DNA. As for how the authors treated the data: Nucleated cell counts per sample were estimated from amplification of reference gene primers within the assay. To quantify the absolute abundance of each unique TCRbeta CDR3 rearrangement, sequence reads were collapsed and filtered. For each sample, productive Simpson clonality was calculated by taking the square root of Simpson's diversity index across productive rearrangements. TCRdb retrieved this table from immuneACCESS and kept in-frame rearrangements only. Not all clones are present; in checked studies, unresolved V genes account for under half, and no reason is known for the remainder. The D gene and trimming were derived from the DNA, and the V and J assignments and clone size from that table. The sample table records almost 500,000 clones; around 85% of these occur just once. The ten top clones hold approximately 8% of the sample.

Sequenced material: PBMCs or T cells enriched from blood (not recorded which). Rearrangement joined TRBV4-1 to TRBJ1-2, and perhaps TRBD1 as D gene, on 5 matching bases. This TCR was sampled from a woman aged 55-69 years who had recovered from COVID-19. The CDR3 reads CASSQAGNYGYTF. The base sequence is TGCGCCAGCAGCCAGGCAGGGAACTATGGCTACACCTTC.